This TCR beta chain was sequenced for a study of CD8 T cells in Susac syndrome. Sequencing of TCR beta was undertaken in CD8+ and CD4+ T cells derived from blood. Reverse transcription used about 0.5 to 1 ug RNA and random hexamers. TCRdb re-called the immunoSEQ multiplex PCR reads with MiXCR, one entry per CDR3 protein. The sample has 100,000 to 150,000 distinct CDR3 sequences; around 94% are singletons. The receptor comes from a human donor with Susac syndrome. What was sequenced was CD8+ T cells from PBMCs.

The CDR3 DNA reads as TGCGCCAGCAGCTTGTTTCCGGGGGAAGCGTTCTTC. Translating gives CASSLFPGEAFF. The gene calls are TRBV5-1 and TRBJ2-1; a possible D gene is TRBD2 (6 bases). Germline CDR1 is SGHRS and CDR2 is YFSETQ. The CDR3 runs 12 residues. V was clipped by 1 base and J by 15 bases, with 14 bases between them.